These 8 T cell receptor beta chains came from one sample sequenced in a study of CD8+ T cells in alopecia areata. RNA, once extracted, was reverse transcribed into cDNA for use as the sequencing template. Sequenced by immunoSEQ multiplex PCR; TCRdb stores in-frame clones only, minus some. The table has over 100,000 clones, 49% seen once. The specimen was CD8+ T cells sorted from blood, collected at week 0. Receptors originate from a human donor with alopecia areata.

The genes are TRBV2 and TRBJ1-5; D remains unclear. Deletions cut 11 bases from V and 1 base from J, with 12 bases between. This CDR3 contains 13 residues. Germline V gives CDR1 SNHLY, CDR2 FYNNEI. DNA of the CDR3: TGTGCCGCACGGAGGTGGAGCAATCAGCCCCAGCATTTT. As protein: CAARRWSNQPQHF.

This clone is a singleton in its sample. The V gene is TRBV4-1, the J gene TRBJ1-1; D ambiguous. The CDR3 extends over 13 amino acids. V was shortened by 0 bases and J by 5 bases, with 7 bases between the two germline ends. Per germline, CDR1 MGHRA and CDR2 YSYEKL. CDR3 DNA sequence: TGCGCCAGCAGCCAAGATTCCGCAACTGAAGCTTTCTTT. This translates into CASSQDSATEAFF.

This clone was detected once. This chain joins TRBV29-1 and TRBJ1-1, with D perhaps TRBD1 (5 bases). Germline-derived CDR1 and CDR2 are SQVTM and ANQGSEA. CDR3 length: 11 residues. Trimming shortened V by 7 bases and J by 5 bases, and 11 bases separated the two germline ends. For the CDR3, the DNA is TGCAGCGCCCCTGGGGGGACTGAAGCTTTCTTT. This translates into CSAPGGTEAFF. Together with reference TRBV29-1 and TRBJ1-1, the CDR3 gives the full variable domain: SAVISQKPSRDICQRGTSLTIQCQVDSQVTMMFWYRQQPGQSLTLIATANQGSEATYESGFVIDKFPISRPNLTFSTLTVSNMSPEDSSIYLCSAPGGTEAFFGQGTRLTVV.

The chain employs TRBV5-8 and TRBJ1-2; 12 positions match TRBD1. Trimming cost V 2 bases and J 8 bases; bases outside gene matches: 4. The CDR3 is made up of 14 amino acids. Germline-derived CDR1 and CDR2 are SGHTS and YDEGEE. The CDR3 nucleotides read TGTGCCAGCAGCTTCGGGACAGGGGGCTTGGGCTACACCTTC. Translating it yields CASSFGTGGLGYTF.

J is TRBJ1-2 and V is TRBV13; tentative D call: TRBD1 (6 bases). The germline V gene has CDR1 PRHDT and CDR2 FYEKMQ (reference sequence). Trimming left V 1 base short and J 4 bases short, with 10 bases between. This CDR3 is built from 14 residues. CDR3 region: CASSLAAGAYGYTF. The CDR3 DNA sequence: TGTGCCAGCAGCTTAGCGGCAGGGGCCTATGGCTACACCTTC.

The chain recombines TRBV6-5 with TRBJ2-3; a possible D gene is TRBD2 (7 bases). Trimming removed 0 bases at V and 6 bases at J, with 13 bases between. Looked up from germline, CDR1 is MNHEY and CDR2 is SVGAGI. The CDR3 totals 15 residues. This chain's CDR3 is CASSYSGGAFDTQYF. For the CDR3, the DNA is TGTGCCAGCAGTTACTCGGGGGGGGCATTTGATACGCAGTATTTT.

V and J are TRBV29-1 and TRBJ2-3, with D unclear. CDR1 is SQVTM, CDR2 ANQGSEA, per germline. V was shortened by 4 bases and J by 2 bases, with 10 bases between the two germline ends. The CDR3 consists of 13 residues. The CDR3 DNA follows: TGCAGCGTTGTTCCTACACTCACAGATACGCAGTATTTT. Its protein is CSVVPTLTDTQYF.

The chain joins TRBV13 to TRBJ2-7; no clear D. Trimming took 5 bases from V and 0 from J, leaving 8 bases between them. CDR1 and CDR2 from the germline V gene are PRHDT and FYEKMQ (reference sequence). This CDR3 is built from 13 residues. CDR3 region: CASSPSGSYEQYF. CDR3 DNA: TGTGCCAGCAGCCCCTCAGGCTCCTACGAGCAGTACTTC.